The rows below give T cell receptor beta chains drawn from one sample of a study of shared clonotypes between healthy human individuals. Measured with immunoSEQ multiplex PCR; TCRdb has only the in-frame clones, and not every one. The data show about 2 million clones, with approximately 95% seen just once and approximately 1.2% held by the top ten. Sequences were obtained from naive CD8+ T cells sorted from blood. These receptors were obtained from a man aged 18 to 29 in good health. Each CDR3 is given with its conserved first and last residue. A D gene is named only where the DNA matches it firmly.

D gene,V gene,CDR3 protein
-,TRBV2,CASSEYPGPPGEQYF
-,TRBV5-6,CASSLESGRRVYGYTF
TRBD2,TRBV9,CASSTGALAGVHYEQYF
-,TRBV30,CAWSLSGRDEKLFF
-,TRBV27,CASSSRGRTGTDTQYF
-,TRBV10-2,CASGVYSRQFMNTEAFF
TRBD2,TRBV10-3,CAITSRLAGIETQYF
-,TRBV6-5,CASSYSTLNYGYTF
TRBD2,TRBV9,CASSVEGSGSPDTQYF
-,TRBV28,CASSLLGGTSYNEQFF
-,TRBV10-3,CAISDSRPSRTDTQYF
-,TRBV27,CASSLHSSYEQYF
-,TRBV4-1,CASSQGLGYGYTF
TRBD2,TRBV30,CAWSTRLAPYEQYF
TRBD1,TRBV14,CASSTRQGPYGYTF
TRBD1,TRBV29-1,CSVGIPQPGTGVLVTQYF
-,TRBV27,CASSDGVRGPGELFF
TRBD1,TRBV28,CASSFTGGVGEQYF
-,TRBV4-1,CASSQDPANTEAFF
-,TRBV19,CASSSMGGSNQPQHF
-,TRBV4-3,CASSQDQGFGTDTQYF
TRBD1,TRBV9,CASSVGGQGHNQPQHF
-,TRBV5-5,CASSLNRELFF